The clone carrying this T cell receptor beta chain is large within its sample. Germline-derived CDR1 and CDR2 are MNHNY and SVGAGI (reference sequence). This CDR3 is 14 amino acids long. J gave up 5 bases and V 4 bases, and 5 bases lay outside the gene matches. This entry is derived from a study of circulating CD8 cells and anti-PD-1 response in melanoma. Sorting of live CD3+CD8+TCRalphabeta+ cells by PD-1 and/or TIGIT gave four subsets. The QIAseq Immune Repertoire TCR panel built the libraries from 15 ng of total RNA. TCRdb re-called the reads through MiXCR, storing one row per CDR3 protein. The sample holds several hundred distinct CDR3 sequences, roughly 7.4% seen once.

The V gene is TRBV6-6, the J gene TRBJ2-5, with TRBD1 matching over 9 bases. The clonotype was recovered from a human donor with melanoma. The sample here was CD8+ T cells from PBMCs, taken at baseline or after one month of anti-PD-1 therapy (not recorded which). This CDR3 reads CASSFTGGWETQYF. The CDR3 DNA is TGTGCCAGCAGTTTTACAGGGGGCTGGGAGACCCAGTACTTC.